A selection of T cell receptor beta chains follows, all from one sample in a study of graft-versus-host responses after intestinal transplantation. Repertoires were generated with immunoSEQ multiplex PCR, while TCRdb's copy carries only in-frame clones and drops some. The sample consists of approximately 32,000 clones, over 85% of them appearing once. This specimen consisted of PBMCs, obtained 16 days after intestinal transplant. All receptors come from a human patient who received an intestinal transplant, so some T cells may come from the graft donor. Both conserved end residues are part of each CDR3.

J	V	CDR3
TRBJ2-7	TRBV28	CATSGTLKAYEQYF
TRBJ1-2	TRBV2	CASSVTGRQGENGYTF
TRBJ1-3	TRBV28	CASSSGGGNTIYF
TRBJ2-1	TRBV7-2	CASSLLTYNEQFF
TRBJ1-6	TRBV28	CASSSPGYNSPLHF
TRBJ1-4	TRBV4-1	CASSYGTGGKLFF
TRBJ2-7	TRBV5-1	CASSLGQGADEQYF
TRBJ1-1	TRBV7-2	CASSSIRKGHPNTEAFF
TRBJ1-1	TRBV28	CASSLMWQGAVEAFF
TRBJ2-5	TRBV29-1	CSVGGPETQYF
TRBJ2-1	TRBV14	CASSQEGTSGRLSYNEQFF
TRBJ1-1	TRBV7-3	CASSPGSGRGLTEAFF
TRBJ2-5	TRBV7-8	CASSLARGPRETQYF
TRBJ2-7	TRBV4-2	CASSQVETGYEQYF
TRBJ2-6	TRBV10-3	CAISIPGTDSGANVLTF
TRBJ2-2	TRBV4-1	CASSLGLALKRTGELFF
TRBJ2-1	TRBV5-1	CASSTWTSGSYEQFF
TRBJ2-7	TRBV7-9	CASSHSGTGGIEQYF
TRBJ1-1	TRBV5-1	CASSLVWSGRRMNTEAFF
TRBJ1-5	TRBV6-1	CASSGAGGAWNQPQHF
TRBJ1-2	TRBV5-6	CASSWWTGLGLFNYGYTF
TRBJ2-7	TRBV6-5	CASSPASAYEQYF
TRBJ2-2	TRBV7-6	CASSLGFPGADTGELFF
TRBJ2-7	TRBV5-8	CASSLDRGPYYEQYF
TRBJ2-3	TRBV4-3	CASSPRDRRTDTQYF
TRBJ1-1	TRBV19	CASSLPGTGEDTEAFF
TRBJ2-7	TRBV19	CASSSSAQGEQYF
TRBJ2-5	TRBV9	CASSVVSLAGQETQYF
TRBJ2-7	TRBV10-2	CASSPTGTWAGVAYEQYF
TRBJ1-2	TRBV28	CASRSTPRDKHYGYTF
TRBJ1-1	TRBV28	CAGVPTGTAPNTEAFF
TRBJ2-7	TRBV28	CASSLGSGDEQYF
TRBJ2-1	TRBV5-4	CASSLRGEQFF
TRBJ2-5	TRBV4-1	CASSRYPPPEYQETQYF
TRBJ2-3	TRBV15	CATSRVGRPASTDTQYF
TRBJ2-3	TRBV5-1	CASSLRWGWNTDTQYF
TRBJ1-4	TRBV9	CASSPYPSGGGEKLFF
TRBJ1-4	TRBV5-1	CASSLNPLGGINEKLFF
TRBJ2-3	TRBV20-1	CSAGASHTQYF
TRBJ1-2	TRBV4-1	CASSQDSGAPNYGYTF
TRBJ2-3	TRBV27	CASSLLPGLATDTQYF
TRBJ2-3	TRBV4-1	CASSRLAGVATDTQYF
TRBJ2-7	TRBV29-1	CSPRPLTGYGYRYEQYF
TRBJ2-1	TRBV5-4	CASSLQGRSYNEQFF
TRBJ2-7	TRBV7-3	CASSLSRVGGTSYEQYF
TRBJ2-1	TRBV4-1	CASSQEGLSSYNEQFF